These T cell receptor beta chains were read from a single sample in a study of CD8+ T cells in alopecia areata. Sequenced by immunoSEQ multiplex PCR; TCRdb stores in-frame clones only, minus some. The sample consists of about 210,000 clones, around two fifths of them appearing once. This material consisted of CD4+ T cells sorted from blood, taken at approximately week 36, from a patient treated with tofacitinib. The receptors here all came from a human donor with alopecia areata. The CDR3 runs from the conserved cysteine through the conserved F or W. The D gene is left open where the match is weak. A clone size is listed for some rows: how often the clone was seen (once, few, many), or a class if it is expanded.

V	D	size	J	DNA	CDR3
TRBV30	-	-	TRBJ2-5	TGTGCCTGGAGTGTAGCGGGTGAGACCCAGTACTTC	CAWSVAGETQYF
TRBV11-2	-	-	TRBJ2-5	TGTGCCAGCAGCTTAGTAGAAGAGACCCAGTACTTC	CASSLVEETQYF
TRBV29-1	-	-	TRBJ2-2	TGCAGCGTTGAGGGGTGGGCCCGGGACGGGGAGCTGTTTTTT	CSVEGWARDGELFF
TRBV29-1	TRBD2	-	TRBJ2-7	TGCAGCGTTGCTCCTAGCGGGTACGAGCAGTACTTC	CSVAPSGYEQYF
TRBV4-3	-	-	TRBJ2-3	TGCGCCAGCAGCCAGTCTCGCGGTAGCACAGATACGCAGTATTTT	CASSQSRGSTDTQYF
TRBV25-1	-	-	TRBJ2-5	TGTGCCAGCAGAATACGGGGGGCCGGGGAGACCCAGTACTTC	CASRIRGAGETQYF
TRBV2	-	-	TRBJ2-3	TGTGCCAGCAGCACTAAGACTAGAAACACAGATACGCAGTATTTT	CASSTKTRNTDTQYF
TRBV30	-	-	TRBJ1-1	TGTGCCTGTACAGGGTTCGGAAACACTGAGGCTTTCTTT	CACTGFGNTEAFF
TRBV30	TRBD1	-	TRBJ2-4	TGTGCCTGGAGCCCAATCAGGGGGAACATTCAGTACTTC	CAWSPIRGNIQYF
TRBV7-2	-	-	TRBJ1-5	TGTGCCAGCACCTACTCAGGGTACAATCAGCCCCAGCATTTT	CASTYSGYNQPQHF
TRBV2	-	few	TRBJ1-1	TGTGCCAGCAGTTCCATGAACACTGAAGCTTTCTTT	CASSSMNTEAFF
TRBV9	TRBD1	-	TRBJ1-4	TGTGCCAGCAGCGCCAACACGACAGGGCTTAATGAAAAACTGTTTTTT	CASSANTTGLNEKLFF
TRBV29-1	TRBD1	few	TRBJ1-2	TGCAGCGCCCCGGAAAAAAGGACAGGGGATGTCTATGGCTACACCTTC	CSAPEKRTGDVYGYTF
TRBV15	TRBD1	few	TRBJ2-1	TGTGCCACCAGCTCTCACATGCAGGGGGTCTTATACAATGAGCAGTTCTTC	CATSSHMQGVLYNEQFF
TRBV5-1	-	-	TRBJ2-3	TGCGCCAGCAGCTTGCAGCAGGGAAGGACAGATACGCAGTATTTT	CASSLQQGRTDTQYF
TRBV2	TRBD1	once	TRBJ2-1	TGTGCCAGCACGAAAGGACAGGGACCCTACAATGAGCAGTTCTTC	CASTKGQGPYNEQFF
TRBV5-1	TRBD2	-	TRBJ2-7	TGCGCCAGCAGCCCGGGACTAGCGGGAAGCGAGCAGTACTTC	CASSPGLAGSEQYF
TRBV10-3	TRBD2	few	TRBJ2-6	TGTGCCATCCTAGCGGGAGAAATTGGTAGTGGGGCCAACGTCCTGACTTTC	CAILAGEIGSGANVLTF
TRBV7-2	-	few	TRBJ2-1	TGTGCCAGCAGCCCAAGAAGCGGGGAGCAGTTCTTC	CASSPRSGEQFF
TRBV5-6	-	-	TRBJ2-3	TGTGCCAGCAGCTTGGGTTCAGATACGCAGTATTTT	CASSLGSDTQYF
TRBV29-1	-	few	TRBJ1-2	TGCAGCCTACGTCTGGACAAACATGGCTACACCTTC	CSLRLDKHGYTF
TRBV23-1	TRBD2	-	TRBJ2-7	TGCGCCAGCAGTCAATCATGGACACCTAGAGCCGTAGCGGGAGACTTCTCCTACGAGCAGTACTTC	CASSQSWTPRAVAGDFSYEQYF
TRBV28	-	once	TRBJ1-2	TGTGCCAGCAGTTTTCCGGTGGGGCACTATGGCTACACCTTC	CASSFPVGHYGYTF
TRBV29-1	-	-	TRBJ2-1	TGCAGCGTTGACGGGACTTTGCACAATGAGCAGTTCTTC	CSVDGTLHNEQFF
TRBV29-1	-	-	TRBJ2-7	TGCAGCGTTGAAGATCGGGCAGGGACTTCCTACGAGCAGTACTTC	CSVEDRAGTSYEQYF
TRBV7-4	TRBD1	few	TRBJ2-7	TGTGCCAGCAGCCCCCGACAGGGGTGGGCATTCTACGAGCAGTACTTC	CASSPRQGWAFYEQYF
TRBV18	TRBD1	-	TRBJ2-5	TGTGCCAGCTCACCTTTGCCCGACAGGGCCCAAGAGACCCAGTACTTC	CASSPLPDRAQETQYF
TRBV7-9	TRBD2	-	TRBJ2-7	TGTGCCAGCAGCTTAGCGGCTAGCGGGAGTGTGCAGTACTTC	CASSLAASGSVQYF
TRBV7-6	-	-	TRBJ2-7	TGTGCCAGCAGCTTAGCTTTAGGAGGAATTACCTACGAGCAGTACTTC	CASSLALGGITYEQYF
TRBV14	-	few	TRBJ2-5	TGTGCCAGCAGCCAACGCGCCGGCGTGGGGATCGCTCAAGAGACCCAGTACTTC	CASSQRAGVGIAQETQYF
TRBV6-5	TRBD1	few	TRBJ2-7	TGTGCCAGCAGTTACACGACAGGGGGCTACGAGCAGTACTTC	CASSYTTGGYEQYF
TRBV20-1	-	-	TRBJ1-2	TGCAGTAACAGGCTCAACACCTTC	CSNRLNTF
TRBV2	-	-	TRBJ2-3	TGTGCCAGCAAAGATCTTCGCACAGATACGCAGTATTTT	CASKDLRTDTQYF
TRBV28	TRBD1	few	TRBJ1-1	TGTGCCAGCTTTTCCGGACAGGGGCGTATGAACACTGAAGCTTTCTTT	CASFSGQGRMNTEAFF
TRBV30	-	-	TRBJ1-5	TGTGCCTGGAGTGTAGGGGGTCAGGGAGAGAATCAGCCCCAGCATTTT	CAWSVGGQGENQPQHF